This T cell receptor (beta chain) was obtained from a study of blood T cell repertoires in COVID-19. Study summary: COVID-19 samples from acute and convalescent phases originated in the United States, Italy and Spain.

In the study's own analysis: Reference gene primers were amplified, and this amplification served to estimate nucleated cell counts. Measured with immunoSEQ multiplex PCR; TCRdb has only the in-frame clones, and not every one. The V and J calls and clone size are taken from that table; D and trimming were inferred from the DNA. The data contain tens of thousands of clones, over 70% of them singletons. From germline, CDR1 is WNHNN and CDR2 SYGVQD (reference sequence). CDR3 size: 13 residues. With 2 bases clipped from V and 9 bases from J, the junction kept 0 bases outside the gene matches. V gene TRBV10-1 combines with J gene TRBJ2-1; 11 positions match TRBD2. The source is a man aged 50 to 60 with acute or convalescent COVID-19. Sequencing used peripheral blood. The CDR3 DNA sequence: TGCGCCAGCAGTGAGACTAGCGGGAGTGAGCAGTTCTTC. Amino acids: CASSETSGSEQFF.